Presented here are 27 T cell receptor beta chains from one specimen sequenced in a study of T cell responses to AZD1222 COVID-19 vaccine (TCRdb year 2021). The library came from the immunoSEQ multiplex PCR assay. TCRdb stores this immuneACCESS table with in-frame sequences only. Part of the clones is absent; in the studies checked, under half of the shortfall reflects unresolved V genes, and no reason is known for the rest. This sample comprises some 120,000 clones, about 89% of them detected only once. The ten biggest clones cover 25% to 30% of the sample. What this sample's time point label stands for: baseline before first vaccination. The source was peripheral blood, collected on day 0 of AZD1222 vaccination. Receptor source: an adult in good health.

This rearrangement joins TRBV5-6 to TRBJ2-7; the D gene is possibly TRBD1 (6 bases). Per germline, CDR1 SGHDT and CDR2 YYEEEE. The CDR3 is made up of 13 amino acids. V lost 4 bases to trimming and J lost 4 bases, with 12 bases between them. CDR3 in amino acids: CASSPWTDYEQYF. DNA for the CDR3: TGTGCCAGCAGCCCGTGGACAGATTACGAGCAGTACTTC.

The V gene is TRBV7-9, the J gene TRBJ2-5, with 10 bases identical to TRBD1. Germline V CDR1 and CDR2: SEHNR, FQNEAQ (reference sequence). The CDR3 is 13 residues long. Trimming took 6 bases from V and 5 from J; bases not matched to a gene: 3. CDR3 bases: TGTGCCAGCAGAGGGACAGGGGATGAGACCCAGTACTTC. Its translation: CASRGTGDETQYF.

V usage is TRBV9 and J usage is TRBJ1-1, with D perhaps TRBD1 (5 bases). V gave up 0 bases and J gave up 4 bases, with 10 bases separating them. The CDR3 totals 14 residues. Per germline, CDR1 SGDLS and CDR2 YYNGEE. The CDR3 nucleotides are TGTGCCAGCAGCGTAGACCACCAGGGCACTGAAGCTTTCTTT. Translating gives CASSVDHQGTEAFF. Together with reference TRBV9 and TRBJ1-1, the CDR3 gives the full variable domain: DSGVTQTPKHLITATGQRVTLRCSPRSGDLSVYWYQQSLDQGLQFLIQYYNGEERAKGNILERFSAQQFPDLHSELNLSSLELGDSALYFCASSVDHQGTEAFFGQGTRLTVV.

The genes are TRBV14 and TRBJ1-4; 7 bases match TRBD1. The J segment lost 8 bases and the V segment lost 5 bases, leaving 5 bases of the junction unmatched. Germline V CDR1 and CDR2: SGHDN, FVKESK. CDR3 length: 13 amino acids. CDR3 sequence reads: CASSGYRGEKLFF. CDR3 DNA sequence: TGTGCCAGCAGCGGTTACAGGGGAGAAAAACTGTTTTTT.

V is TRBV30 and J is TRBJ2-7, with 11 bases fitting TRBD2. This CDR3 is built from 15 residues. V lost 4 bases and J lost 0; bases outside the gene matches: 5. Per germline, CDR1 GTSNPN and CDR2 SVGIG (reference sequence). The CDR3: CAWTAGTSGSYEQYF. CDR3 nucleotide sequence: TGTGCCTGGACCGCCGGGACTAGCGGCTCCTACGAGCAGTACTTC.

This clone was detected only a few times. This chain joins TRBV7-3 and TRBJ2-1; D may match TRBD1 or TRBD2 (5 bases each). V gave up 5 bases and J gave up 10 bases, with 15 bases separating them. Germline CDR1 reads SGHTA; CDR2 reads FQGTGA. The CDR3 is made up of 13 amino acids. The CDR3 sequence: CASSRSGREEQFF. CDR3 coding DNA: TGTGCCAGCAGCAGATCAGGGAGAGAGGAGCAGTTCTTC.

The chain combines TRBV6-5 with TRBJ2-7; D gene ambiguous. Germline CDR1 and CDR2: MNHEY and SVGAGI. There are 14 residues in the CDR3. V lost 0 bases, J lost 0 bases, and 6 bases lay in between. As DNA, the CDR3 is TGTGCCAGCAGTTACTCGGGTAGCTCCTACGAGCAGTACTTC. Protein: CASSYSGSSYEQYF.

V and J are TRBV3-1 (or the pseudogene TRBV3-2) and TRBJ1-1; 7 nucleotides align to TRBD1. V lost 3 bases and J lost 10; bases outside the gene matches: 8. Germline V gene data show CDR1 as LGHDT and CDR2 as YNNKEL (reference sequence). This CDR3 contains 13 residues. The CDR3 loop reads CASSHKPGQRAFF. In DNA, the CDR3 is TGTGCCAGCAGCCACAAACCGGGACAGCGAGCTTTCTTT.

CDR3 DNA: TGTGCCAGCAGCCCAACCCACGGGACAGGGGGCTCTGAAGCTTTCTTT. Protein product: CASSPTHGTGGSEAFF. The V call is TRBV11-2, the J call TRBJ1-1; 12 bases are a match to TRBD1. Germline CDR1 SGHAT, CDR2 FQNNGV. The CDR3 sequence is 16 residues long. With 5 bases clipped from V and 6 bases from J, the junction kept 10 bases outside the gene matches.

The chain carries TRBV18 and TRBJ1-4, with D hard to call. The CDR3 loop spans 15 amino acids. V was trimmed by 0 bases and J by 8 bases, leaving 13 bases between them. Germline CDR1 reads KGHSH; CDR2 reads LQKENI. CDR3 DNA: TGTGCCAGCTCACCACCGGGCCTGTCTGGAGAAAAACTGTTTTTT. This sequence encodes CASSPPGLSGEKLFF.

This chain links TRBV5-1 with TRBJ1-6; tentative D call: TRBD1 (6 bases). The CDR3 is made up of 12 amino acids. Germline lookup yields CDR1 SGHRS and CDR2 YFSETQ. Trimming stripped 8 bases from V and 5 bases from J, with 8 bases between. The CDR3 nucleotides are TGCGCCAGTAGACAGGATAATTCACCCCTCCACTTT. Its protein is CASRQDNSPLHF.

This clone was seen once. The CDR3 protein is CASSLGAGLGGEQFF. As DNA, the CDR3 is TGCGCCAGCAGCTTAGGGGCGGGTTTGGGAGGTGAGCAGTTCTTC. This chain joins TRBV5-1 and TRBJ2-1; D possibly corresponds to TRBD2 (6 bases). The V end was cut by 2 bases, the J end by 9 bases, with 18 bases between. CDR1 and CDR2 from the germline V gene are SGHRS and YFSETQ. The CDR3 consists of 15 residues.

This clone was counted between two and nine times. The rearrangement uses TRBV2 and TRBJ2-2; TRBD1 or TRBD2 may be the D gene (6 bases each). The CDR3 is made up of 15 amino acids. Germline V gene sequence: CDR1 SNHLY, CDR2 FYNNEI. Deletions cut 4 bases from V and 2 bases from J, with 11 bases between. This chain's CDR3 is CASSVQGTNTGELFF. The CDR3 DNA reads TGTGCCAGCAGTGTGCAGGGGACTAACACCGGGGAGCTGTTTTTT.

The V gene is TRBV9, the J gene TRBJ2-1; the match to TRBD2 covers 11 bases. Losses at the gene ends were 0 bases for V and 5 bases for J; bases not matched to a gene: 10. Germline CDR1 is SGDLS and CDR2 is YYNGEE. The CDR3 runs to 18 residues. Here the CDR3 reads CASSVGGSGRAGNNEQFF. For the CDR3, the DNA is TGTGCCAGCAGCGTAGGGGGTAGCGGGAGGGCCGGTAACAATGAGCAGTTCTTC.

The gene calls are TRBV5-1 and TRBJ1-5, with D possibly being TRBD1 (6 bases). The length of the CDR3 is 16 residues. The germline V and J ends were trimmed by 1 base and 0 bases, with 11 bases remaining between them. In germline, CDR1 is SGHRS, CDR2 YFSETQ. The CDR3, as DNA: TGCGCCAGCAGCTTGACCGGACAGTATAGCAATCAGCCCCAGCATTTT. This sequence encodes CASSLTGQYSNQPQHF.

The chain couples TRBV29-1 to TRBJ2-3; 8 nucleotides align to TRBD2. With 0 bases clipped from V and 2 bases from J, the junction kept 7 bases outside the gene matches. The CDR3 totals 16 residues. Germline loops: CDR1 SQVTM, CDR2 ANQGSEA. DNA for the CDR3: TGCAGCGTTGAAGATCGACTAGCGCATACCACAGATACGCAGTATTTT. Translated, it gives CSVEDRLAHTTDTQYF.

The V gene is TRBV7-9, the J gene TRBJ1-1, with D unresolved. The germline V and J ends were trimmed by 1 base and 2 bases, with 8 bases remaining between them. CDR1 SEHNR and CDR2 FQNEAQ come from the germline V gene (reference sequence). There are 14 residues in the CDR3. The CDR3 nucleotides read TGTGCCAGCAGCTTAGAGGTGGTTAACACTGAAGCTTTCTTT. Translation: CASSLEVVNTEAFF.

CDR3 protein: CASRRQGLAEKLFF. The DNA for the CDR3 is TGTGCCAGCAGACGACAGGGCTTGGCTGAAAAACTGTTTTTT. V usage is TRBV28 and J usage is TRBJ1-4; TRBD1 matches at 7 bases. Unmatched junction bases numbered 8, after V lost 6 bases and J lost 7 bases. Germline CDR1 and CDR2: MDHEN and SYDVKM. The CDR3 spans 14 residues. The complete variable domain, with remaining parts taken from reference TRBV28 and TRBJ1-4, reads DVKVTQSSRYLVKRTGEKVFLECVQDMDHENMFWYRQDPGLGLRLIYFSYDVKMKEKGDIPEGYSVSREKKERFSLILESASTNQTSMYLCASRRQGLAEKLFFGSGTQLSVL.

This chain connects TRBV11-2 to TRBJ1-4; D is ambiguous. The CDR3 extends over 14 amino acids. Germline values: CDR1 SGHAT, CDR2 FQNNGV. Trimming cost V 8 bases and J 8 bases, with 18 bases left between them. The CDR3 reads CASSLSLKSEKLFF. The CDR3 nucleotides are TGTGCCAGCTCCCTATCCCTTAAGAGCGAAAAACTGTTTTTT. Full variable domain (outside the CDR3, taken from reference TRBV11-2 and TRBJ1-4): EAGVAQSPRYKIIEKRQSVAFWCNPISGHATLYWYQQILGQGPKLLIQFQNNGVVDDSQLPKDRFSAERLKGVDSTLKIQPAKLEDSAVYLCASSLSLKSEKLFFGSGTQLSVL.

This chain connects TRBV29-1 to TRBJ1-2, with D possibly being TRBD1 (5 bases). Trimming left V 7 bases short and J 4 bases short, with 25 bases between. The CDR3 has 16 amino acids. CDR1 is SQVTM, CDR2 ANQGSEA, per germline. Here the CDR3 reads CSAHGANNPSGYGYTF. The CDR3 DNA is TGCAGCGCCCACGGGGCTAATAACCCCTCTGGCTATGGCTACACCTTC.

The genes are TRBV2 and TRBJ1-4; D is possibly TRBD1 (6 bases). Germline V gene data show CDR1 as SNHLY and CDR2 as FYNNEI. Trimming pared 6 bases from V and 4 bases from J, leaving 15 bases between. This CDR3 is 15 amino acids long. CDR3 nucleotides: TGTGCCAGCAGCTTACCGGGACAAATTAATGAAAAACTGTTTTTT. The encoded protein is CASSLPGQINEKLFF.

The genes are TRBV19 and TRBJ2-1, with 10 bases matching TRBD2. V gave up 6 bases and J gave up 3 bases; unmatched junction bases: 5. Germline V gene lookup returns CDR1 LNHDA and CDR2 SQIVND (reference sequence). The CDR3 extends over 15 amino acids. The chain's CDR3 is CASSGTSALYNEQFF. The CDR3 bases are TGTGCCAGTAGCGGGACTAGCGCGCTCTACAATGAGCAGTTCTTC. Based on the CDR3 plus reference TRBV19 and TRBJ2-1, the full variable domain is DGGITQSPKYLFRKEGQNVTLSCEQNLNHDAMYWYRQDPGQGLRLIYYSQIVNDFQKGDIAEGYSVSREKKESFPLTVTSAQKNPTAFYLCASSGTSALYNEQFFGPGTRLTVL.

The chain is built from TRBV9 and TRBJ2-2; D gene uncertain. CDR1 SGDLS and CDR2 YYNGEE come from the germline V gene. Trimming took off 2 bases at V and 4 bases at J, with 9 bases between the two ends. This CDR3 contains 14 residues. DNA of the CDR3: TGTGCCAGCAGCGTTAGTTCCGCCACCGGGGAGCTGTTTTTT. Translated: CASSVSSATGELFF.

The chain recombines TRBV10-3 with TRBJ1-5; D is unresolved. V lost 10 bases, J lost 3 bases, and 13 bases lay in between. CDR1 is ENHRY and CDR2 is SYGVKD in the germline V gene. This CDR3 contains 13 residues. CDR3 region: CATSDGPNQPQHF. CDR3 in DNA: TGTGCCACTTCTGACGGCCCCAATCAGCCCCAGCATTTT.

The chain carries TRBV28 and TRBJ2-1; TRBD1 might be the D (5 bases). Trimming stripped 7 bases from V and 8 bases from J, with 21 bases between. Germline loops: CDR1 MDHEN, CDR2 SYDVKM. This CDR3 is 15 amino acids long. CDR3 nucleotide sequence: TGTGCCAGCAATACAGTTCAGGGTAGGAAGGATGAGCAGTTCTTC. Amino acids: CASNTVQGRKDEQFF.

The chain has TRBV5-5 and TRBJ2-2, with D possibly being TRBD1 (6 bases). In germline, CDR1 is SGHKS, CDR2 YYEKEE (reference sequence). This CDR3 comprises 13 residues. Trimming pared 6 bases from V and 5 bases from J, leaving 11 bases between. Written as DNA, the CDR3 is TGTGCCAGCACCGGGACACCAACCGGGGAGCTGTTTTTT. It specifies CASTGTPTGELFF.

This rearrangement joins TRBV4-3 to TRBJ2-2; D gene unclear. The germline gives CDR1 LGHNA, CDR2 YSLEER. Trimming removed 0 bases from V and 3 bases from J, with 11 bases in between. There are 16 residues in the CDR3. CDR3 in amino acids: CASSQEVGSDTGELFF. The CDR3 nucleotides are TGCGCCAGCAGCCAAGAGGTGGGGTCCGACACCGGGGAGCTGTTTTTT.